The rows below give T cell receptor beta chains drawn from one sample of a study of graft-versus-host responses after intestinal transplantation. No antigen has been identified for these receptors. Clones were read by immunoSEQ multiplex PCR, and TCRdb kept only the in-frame ones, dropping some. Of around 110,000 clones listed, about 92% are singletons. Specimen: unstimulated CD4+ T cells sorted from spleen or lymph node cells, collected before transplant. The receptors were gathered from a human donor who was the organ donor for an intestinal transplant. The conserved cysteine and the conserved F or W are not part of the CDR3 here. Size is stated for part of the rows, as once, few or many counts, or as a class when the clone is expanded.

clone size	V gene	J gene	CDR3 protein
.	TRBV10-3	TRBJ2-3	AISNIAGGADTQY
.	TRBV7-2	TRBJ2-3	ASSLGRGTTDTQY
once	TRBV6-6	TRBJ2-3	ASSFWADTQY
.	TRBV11-3	TRBJ2-1	ASSSRRQENEQF
.	TRBV6-1	TRBJ2-1	ASSAQGFGNEQF
.	TRBV4-2	TRBJ2-7	ASSQGTNSYEQY
once	TRBV19	TRBJ2-7	ASSIYPGAYEQY
.	TRBV5-1	TRBJ2-5	ASSRGKFSGRENEETQY
.	TRBV30	TRBJ2-2	AWSFGVAGELF
.	TRBV2	TRBJ2-2	ASRPQRTGWDTGELF
.	TRBV15	TRBJ1-1	ATSPTGDTLNTEAF
.	TRBV27	TRBJ1-2	ASSRDGGLYGYT
.	TRBV19	TRBJ2-3	ASSDRGVTDTQY
.	TRBV9	TRBJ1-3	ASSVGAGGPLGDTIY
.	TRBV25-1	TRBJ2-3	ASSSPDSTDTQY
.	TRBV27	TRBJ2-1	ASSPRTGGDHFNEQF
.	TRBV7-9	TRBJ2-1	ASSPRTSGRSYNEQF
.	TRBV5-1	TRBJ1-1	ASSLGDTEAF
.	TRBV30	TRBJ1-3	AWSRGSSGNTIY
.	TRBV28	TRBJ2-6	ASQGPQGLAGANVLT
.	TRBV30	TRBJ1-1	AWSYLGLMTEAF
once	TRBV6-1	TRBJ2-7	ASSGGRSSYEQY
.	TRBV30	TRBJ2-7	AWSAPTSSYEQY
.	TRBV19	TRBJ2-2	ASSSRTLVFANTGELF
.	TRBV2	TRBJ2-1	ASSELAGRGAGEQF
.	TRBV7-2	TRBJ1-1	ASSLVNTEAF
.	TRBV27	TRBJ1-4	ASSSPNGGEKLF
once	TRBV6-5	TRBJ2-5	ASSSGRELSETQY
.	TRBV6-1	TRBJ1-5	ASRPTGGGQPQH
.	TRBV5-1	TRBJ1-2	ASSLDRGSYGYT
.	TRBV6-5	TRBJ2-7	ASSYWTGVGEQY
.	TRBV9	TRBJ2-5	ASSVALGGGETQY
once	TRBV5-1	TRBJ2-7	ASSLGGDGSYEQY
once	TRBV5-1	TRBJ1-1	ASSGMTGLNTEAF
.	TRBV5-1	TRBJ2-1	ASSNGLAGYNEQF
.	TRBV7-2	TRBJ2-1	ASSSTGGSYNEQF
.	TRBV10-3	TRBJ2-3	AISRAERTDTQY
once	TRBV28	TRBJ2-1	ASSLHGLAGYNEQF
.	TRBV5-8	TRBJ1-5	ASSRRQGTDNQPQH
.	TRBV28	TRBJ2-1	ASGWTSGGNEQF
.	TRBV28	TRBJ1-2	ASSLDEGQAYGYT
.	TRBV19	TRBJ2-5	ASSIDFQETQY
.	TRBV7-3	TRBJ2-7	ASSLQGGIYEQY
.	TRBV4-1	TRBJ2-3	ASSQASGSPLNTQY
.	TRBV6-5	TRBJ1-1	ATSPRGTEAF
.	TRBV15	TRBJ2-1	ATSRVGGQGAENEQF
.	TRBV7-9	TRBJ2-1	ASRPGLAGVNEQF
.	TRBV28	TRBJ1-2	ASSLTGDPLYGYT
.	TRBV7-9	TRBJ1-2	ASSLGGDYGYT
.	TRBV11-2	TRBJ2-2	ASSLLLAGRGELF
.	TRBV6-1	TRBJ2-7	ASSTTSGRGYEQY
few	TRBV6-6	TRBJ2-7	ASSYSTLAESYEQY
once	TRBV19	TRBJ1-5	ASSGQGELPQH
.	TRBV6-1	TRBJ2-7	ASSENRASVREQY
.	TRBV4-3	TRBJ1-1	ASSQATDSTEAF
once	TRBV29-1	TRBJ2-5	SVEDRWQETQY
once	TRBV23-1	TRBJ2-1	ASRFEGFYNEQF
.	TRBV6-5	TRBJ2-1	ASSYGTPGYNEQF
.	TRBV9	TRBJ2-1	ASSTRDFYNEQF